This T cell receptor (beta chain) was identified in a study of shared clonotypes between healthy human individuals. As for the study in general: The people who gave samples were a couple of women and three men aged 18 to 49.

Only in-frame clones appear in the TCRdb table, and some are missing; sequencing was by immunoSEQ multiplex PCR. This table holds some 2.4 million clones, 80% to 95% found once. Specimen: naive CD4+ T cells from PBMCs. Stated subset: CD45RA+ positively selected. The TCR originated in a man in his late teens or twenties in good health. Some clones in this sample may be carry-over from other donors' samples.

CDR3 sequence (DNA): TGTCCCGACACCAGACTAACGGAAAAACTGTTTTTT. Its translation is CPDTRLTEKLFF. The V call is TRBV21-1, the J call TRBJ1-4. TRBV21-1 is a pseudogene. This CDR3 region has 12 residues.